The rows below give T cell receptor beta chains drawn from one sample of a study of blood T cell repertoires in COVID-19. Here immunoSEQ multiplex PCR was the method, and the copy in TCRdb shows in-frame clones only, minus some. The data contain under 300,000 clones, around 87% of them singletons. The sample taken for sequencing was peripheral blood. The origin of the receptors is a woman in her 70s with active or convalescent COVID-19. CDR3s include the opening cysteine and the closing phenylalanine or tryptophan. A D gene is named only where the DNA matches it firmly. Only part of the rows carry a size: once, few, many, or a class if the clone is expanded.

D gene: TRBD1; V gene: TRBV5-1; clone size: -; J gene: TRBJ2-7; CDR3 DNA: TGCGCCAGCAGTTTCTCCGGGACAGGCGCCTACGAGCAGTACTTC; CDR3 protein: CASSFSGTGAYEQYF
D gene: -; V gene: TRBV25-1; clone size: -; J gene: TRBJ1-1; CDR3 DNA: TGTGCCAGCAGTGACCCAGGGGTAGAGGACACTGAAGCTTTCTTT; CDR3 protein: CASSDPGVEDTEAFF
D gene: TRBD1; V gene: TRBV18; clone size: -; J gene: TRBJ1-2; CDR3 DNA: TGTGCCAGCTCACCACCCGGACAGGTAGCCTATGGCTACACCTTC; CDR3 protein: CASSPPGQVAYGYTF
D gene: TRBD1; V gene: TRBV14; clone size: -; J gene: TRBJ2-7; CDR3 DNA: TGTGCCAGCAGCCCCACCCGGACAGGGCCCTACGAGCAGTACTTC; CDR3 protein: CASSPTRTGPYEQYF
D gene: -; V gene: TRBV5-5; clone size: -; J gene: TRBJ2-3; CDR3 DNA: TGTGCCAGCAGCTTGTTCAGAGACAGCGGCACAGATACGCAGTATTTT; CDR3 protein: CASSLFRDSGTDTQYF
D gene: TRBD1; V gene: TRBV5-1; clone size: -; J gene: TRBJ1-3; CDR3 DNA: TGCGCCAGCAGCCTGGCAGGGGGCCGCTTTGGAAACACCATATATTTT; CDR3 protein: CASSLAGGRFGNTIYF
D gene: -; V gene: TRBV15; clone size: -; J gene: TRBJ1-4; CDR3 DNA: TGTGCCACCAGCAGGTCCGGACAGAATGAAAAACTGTTTTTT; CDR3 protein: CATSRSGQNEKLFF
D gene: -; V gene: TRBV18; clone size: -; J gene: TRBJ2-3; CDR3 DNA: TGTGCCAGCTCACCACAGGGGCGCACAGATACGCAGTATTTT; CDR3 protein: CASSPQGRTDTQYF
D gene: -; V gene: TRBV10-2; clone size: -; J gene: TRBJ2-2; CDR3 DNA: TGCGCCAGCAGTGAGGGGCCCCAGAACACCGGGGAGCTGTTTTTT; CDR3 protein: CASSEGPQNTGELFF
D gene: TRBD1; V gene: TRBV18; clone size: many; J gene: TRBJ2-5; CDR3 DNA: TGTGCCAGCTCACGTGGGACAGGGAACTTTCAACGGCAGGAGACCCAGTACTTC; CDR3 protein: CASSRGTGNFQRQETQYF
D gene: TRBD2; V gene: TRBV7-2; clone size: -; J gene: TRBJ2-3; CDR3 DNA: TGTGCCAGCAGCTCGAGCTTAGCGGGGGGCGGGTCTGGATCAGATACGCAGTATTTT; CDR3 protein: CASSSSLAGGGSGSDTQYF
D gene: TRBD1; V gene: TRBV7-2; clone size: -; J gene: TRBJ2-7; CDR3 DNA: TGTGCCAGCAGCGCTGAAGACAGGGCGTGGAACGAGCAGTACTTC; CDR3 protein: CASSAEDRAWNEQYF
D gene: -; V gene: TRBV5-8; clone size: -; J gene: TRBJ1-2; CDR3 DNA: TGTGCCAGCAGCACAGACCGACAGGACCTCTATGGCTACACCTTC; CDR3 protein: CASSTDRQDLYGYTF
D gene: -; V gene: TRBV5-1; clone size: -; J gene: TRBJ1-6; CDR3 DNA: TGCGCCAGCAGCTTTGAGTACAGTCCACCCCTCCACTTT; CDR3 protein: CASSFEYSPPLHF
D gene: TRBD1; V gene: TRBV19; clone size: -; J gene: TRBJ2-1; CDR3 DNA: TGTGCCACCCTAAACAGGGGTGGCGAGCAGTTCTTC; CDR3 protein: CATLNRGGEQFF
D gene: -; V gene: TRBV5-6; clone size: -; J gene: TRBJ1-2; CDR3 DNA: TGTGCCAGCAGCCCTGGGCCCGATGGAGGCTACACCTTC; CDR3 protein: CASSPGPDGGYTF
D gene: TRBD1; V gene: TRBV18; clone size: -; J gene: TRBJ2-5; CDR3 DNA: TGTGCCAGCTTTACCGGGACAGGGGTTGTGGAGACCCAGTACTTC; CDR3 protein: CASFTGTGVVETQYF
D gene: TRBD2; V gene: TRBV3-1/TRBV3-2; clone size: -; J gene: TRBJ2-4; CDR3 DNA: TGTGCCAGCAGCCAAGTGAACGGGGGGGAGGTACAAGGAACCCGACTAGCCAAAAACATTCAGTACTTC; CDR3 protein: CASSQVNGGEVQGTRLAKNIQYF
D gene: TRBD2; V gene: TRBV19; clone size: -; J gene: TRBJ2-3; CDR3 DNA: TGTGCCAGTAGTGGAGGGGGGACTAGCGGGTCGTTAGATACGCAGTATTTT; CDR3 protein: CASSGGGTSGSLDTQYF
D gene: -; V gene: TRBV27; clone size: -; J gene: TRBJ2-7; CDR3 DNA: TGTGCCAGCAGTTCCTACAGGGTGCCGGCCTACGAGCAGTACTTC; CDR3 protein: CASSSYRVPAYEQYF
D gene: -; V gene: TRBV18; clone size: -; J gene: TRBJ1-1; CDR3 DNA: TGTGCCAGCTCCCAGGGGTCCGGGAACACTGAAGCTTTCTTT; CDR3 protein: CASSQGSGNTEAFF
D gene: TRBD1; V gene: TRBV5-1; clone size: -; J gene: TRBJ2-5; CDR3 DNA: TGCGCCAGCAGCGTAACAGGGGGCGGTAAGGGAGAGACCCAGTACTTC; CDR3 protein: CASSVTGGGKGETQYF
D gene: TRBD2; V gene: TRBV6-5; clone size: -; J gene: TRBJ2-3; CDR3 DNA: TGTGCCAGCAGTTATCCAGGCGGGGGGGAGTCAGATACGCAGTATTTT; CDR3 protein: CASSYPGGGESDTQYF